This T cell receptor (beta chain) was identified in a study of cytomegalovirus exposure and HLA in healthy donors. The study, taken as a whole, reports: Common viral pathogens (according to a later analysis) appeared linked to several of the most significant clusters.

The CDR3 is 13 residues long. The V gene's germline CDR1 is LGHNA and CDR2 YSLEER. With 6 bases clipped from V and 6 bases from J, the junction kept 6 bases outside the gene matches. Of note for this clone: Its target is unknown.

Amplification used 60 Vbeta primers and 13 Jbeta primers. Profiled with immunoSEQ multiplex PCR; TCRdb holds only in-frame clones, not every one. Of 120,000 or so clones listed, 74% were seen once; the top ten hold almost 6%. The sequence derives from a woman aged 45-59 years in good health and CMV-seropositive. This chain joins TRBV4-3 and TRBJ1-1, with TRBD1 matching 8 bases. The sequenced sample was PBMCs. CDR3 sequence: CASSRDRGAEAFF. The CDR3 coding sequence is TGCGCCAGCAGTCGCGACAGGGGCGCTGAAGCTTTCTTT.